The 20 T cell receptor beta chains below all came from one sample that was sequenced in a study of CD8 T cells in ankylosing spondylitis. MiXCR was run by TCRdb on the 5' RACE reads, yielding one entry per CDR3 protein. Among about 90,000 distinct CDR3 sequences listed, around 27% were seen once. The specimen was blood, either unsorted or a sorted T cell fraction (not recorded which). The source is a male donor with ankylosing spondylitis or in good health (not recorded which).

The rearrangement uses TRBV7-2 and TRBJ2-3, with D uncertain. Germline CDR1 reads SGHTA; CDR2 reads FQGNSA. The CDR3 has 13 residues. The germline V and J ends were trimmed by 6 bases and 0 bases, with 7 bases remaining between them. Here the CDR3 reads CASRPTSTDTQYF. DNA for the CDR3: TGTGCCAGCAGGCCTACTAGCACAGATACGCAGTATTTT.

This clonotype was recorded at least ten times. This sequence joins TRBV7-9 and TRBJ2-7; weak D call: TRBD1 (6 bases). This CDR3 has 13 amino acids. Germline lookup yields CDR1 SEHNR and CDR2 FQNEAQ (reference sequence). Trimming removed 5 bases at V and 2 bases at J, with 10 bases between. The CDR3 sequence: CASSDPGAYEQYF. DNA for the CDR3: TGTGCCAGCAGCGACCCAGGGGCCTACGAGCAGTACTTC.

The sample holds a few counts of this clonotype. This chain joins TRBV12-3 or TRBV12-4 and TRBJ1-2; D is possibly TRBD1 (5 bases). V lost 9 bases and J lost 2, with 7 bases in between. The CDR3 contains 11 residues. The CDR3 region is CASSGNYGYTF. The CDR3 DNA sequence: TGTGCCAGTTCAGGGAACTATGGCTACACCTTC.

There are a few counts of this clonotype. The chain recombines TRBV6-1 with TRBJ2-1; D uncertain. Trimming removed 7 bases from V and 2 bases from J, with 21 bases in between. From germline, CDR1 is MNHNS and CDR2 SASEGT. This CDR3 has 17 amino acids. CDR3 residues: CASKAMAGRLAYNEQFF. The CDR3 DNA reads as TGTGCCAGCAAGGCCATGGCAGGCCGACTTGCCTACAATGAGCAGTTCTTC.

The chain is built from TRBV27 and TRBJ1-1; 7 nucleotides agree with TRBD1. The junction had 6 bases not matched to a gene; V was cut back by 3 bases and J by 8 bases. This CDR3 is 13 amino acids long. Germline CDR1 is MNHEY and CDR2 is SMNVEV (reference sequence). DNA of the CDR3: TGTGCCAGCAGTTTTTTCCCGGGACAGGAAGCTTTCTTT. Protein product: CASSFFPGQEAFF.

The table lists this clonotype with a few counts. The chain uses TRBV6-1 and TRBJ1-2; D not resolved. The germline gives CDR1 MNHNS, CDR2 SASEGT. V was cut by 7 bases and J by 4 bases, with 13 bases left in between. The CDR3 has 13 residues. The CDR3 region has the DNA TGTGCCAGCACCCGGACTTTAGGCTATGGCTACACCTTC. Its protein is CASTRTLGYGYTF.

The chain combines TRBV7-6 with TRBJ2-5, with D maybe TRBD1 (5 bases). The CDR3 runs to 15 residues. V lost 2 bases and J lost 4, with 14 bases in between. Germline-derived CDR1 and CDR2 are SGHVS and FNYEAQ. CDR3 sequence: CASSLSRVLRETQYF. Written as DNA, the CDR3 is TGTGCCAGCAGCTTAAGCAGGGTTCTCAGAGAGACCCAGTACTTC. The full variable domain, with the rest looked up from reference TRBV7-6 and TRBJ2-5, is GAGVSQSPRYKVTKRGQDVALRCDPISGHVSLYWYRQALGQGPEFLTYFNYEAQQDKSGLPNDRFSAERPEGSISTLTIQRTEQRDSAMYRCASSLSRVLRETQYFGPGTRLLVL.

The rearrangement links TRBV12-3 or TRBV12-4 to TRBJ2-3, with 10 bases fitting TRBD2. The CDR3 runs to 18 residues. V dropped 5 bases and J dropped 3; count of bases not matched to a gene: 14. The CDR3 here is CASSHGLAVGRSTDTQYF. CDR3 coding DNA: TGTGCCAGCAGTCATGGACTAGCGGTAGGAAGGAGTACAGATACGCAGTATTTT.

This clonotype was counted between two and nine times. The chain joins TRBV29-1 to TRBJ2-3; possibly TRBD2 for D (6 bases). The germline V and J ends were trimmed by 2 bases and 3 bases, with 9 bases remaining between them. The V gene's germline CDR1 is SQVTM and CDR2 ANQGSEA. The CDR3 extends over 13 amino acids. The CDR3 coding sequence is TGCAGCGTTGAACGGGGGTCAACAGATACGCAGTATTTT. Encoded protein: CSVERGSTDTQYF.

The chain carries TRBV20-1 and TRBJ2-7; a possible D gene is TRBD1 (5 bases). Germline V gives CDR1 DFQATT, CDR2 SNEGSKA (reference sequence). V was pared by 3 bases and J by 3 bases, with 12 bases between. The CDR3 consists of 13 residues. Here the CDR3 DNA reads TGCAGTGCTAGTTGGAGACAGCACTACGAGCAGTACTTC. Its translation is CSASWRQHYEQYF.

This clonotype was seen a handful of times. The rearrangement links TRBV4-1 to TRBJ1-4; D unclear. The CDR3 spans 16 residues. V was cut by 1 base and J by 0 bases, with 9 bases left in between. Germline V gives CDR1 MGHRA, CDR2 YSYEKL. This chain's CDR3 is CASSQVSFATNEKLFF. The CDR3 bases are TGCGCCAGCAGCCAAGTTTCCTTTGCAACTAATGAAAAACTGTTTTTT.

Here the CDR3 DNA reads TGCGCCAGCAGCTTCGGACAGGGAAGCGGGAGGAGTGAGCAGTACTTC. Translation: CASSFGQGSGRSEQYF. The chain couples TRBV5-1 to TRBJ2-7; TRBD2 is a possible D gene (9 bases). The CDR3 covers 16 residues. Trimming took 2 bases from V and 7 from J, leaving 22 bases between them. Germline CDR1 reads SGHRS; CDR2 reads YFSETQ.

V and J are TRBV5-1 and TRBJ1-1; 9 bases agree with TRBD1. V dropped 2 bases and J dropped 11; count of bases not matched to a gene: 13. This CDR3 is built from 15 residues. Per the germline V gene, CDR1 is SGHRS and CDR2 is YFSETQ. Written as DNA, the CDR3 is TGCGCCAGCAGCTTAGAGGGAGGAACAGGGGGCGCGGCTTTCTTT. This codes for CASSLEGGTGGAAFF.

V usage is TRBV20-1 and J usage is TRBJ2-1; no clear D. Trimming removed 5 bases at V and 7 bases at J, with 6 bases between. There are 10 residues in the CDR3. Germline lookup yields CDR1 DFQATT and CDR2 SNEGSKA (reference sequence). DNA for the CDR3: TGCAGTGCTGAAATTAATGAGCAGTTCTTC. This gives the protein CSAEINEQFF.

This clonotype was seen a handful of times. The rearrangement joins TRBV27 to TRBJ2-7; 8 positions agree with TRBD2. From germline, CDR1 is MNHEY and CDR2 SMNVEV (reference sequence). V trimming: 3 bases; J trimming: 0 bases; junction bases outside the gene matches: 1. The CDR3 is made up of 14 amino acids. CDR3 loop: CASSFTSGSYEQYF. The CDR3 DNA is TGTGCCAGCAGTTTTACTAGCGGCTCCTACGAGCAGTACTTC.

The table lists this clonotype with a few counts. The CDR3 is CASRGQGLNTEAFF. CDR3 coding DNA: TGTGCCAGCAGAGGACAGGGCTTGAACACTGAAGCTTTCTTT. The rearrangement links TRBV12-3 or TRBV12-4 to TRBJ1-1; 8 bases align to TRBD1. The CDR3 spans 14 residues. Trimming took 6 bases from V and 0 from J; bases not matched to a gene: 3.

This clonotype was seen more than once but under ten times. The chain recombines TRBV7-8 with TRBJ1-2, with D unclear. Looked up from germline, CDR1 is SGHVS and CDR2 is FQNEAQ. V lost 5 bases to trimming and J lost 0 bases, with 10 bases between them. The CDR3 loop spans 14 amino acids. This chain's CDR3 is CASSPPNPNYGYTF. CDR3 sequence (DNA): TGTGCCAGCAGCCCACCTAACCCTAACTATGGCTACACCTTC.

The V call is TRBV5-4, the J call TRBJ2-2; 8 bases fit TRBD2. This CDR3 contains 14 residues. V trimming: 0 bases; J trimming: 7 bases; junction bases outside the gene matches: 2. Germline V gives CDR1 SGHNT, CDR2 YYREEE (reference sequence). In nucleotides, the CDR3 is TGTGCCAGCAGCTTGGAGCGGGGGCGCGGGGAGCTGTTTTTT. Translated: CASSLERGRGELFF.

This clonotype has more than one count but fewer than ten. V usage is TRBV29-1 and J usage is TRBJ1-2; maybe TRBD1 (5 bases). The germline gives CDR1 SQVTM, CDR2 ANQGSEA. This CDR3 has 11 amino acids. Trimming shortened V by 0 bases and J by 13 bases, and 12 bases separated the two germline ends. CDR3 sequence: CSVEDGGIRTF. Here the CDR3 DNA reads TGCAGCGTTGAAGATGGGGGGATTCGCACCTTC.

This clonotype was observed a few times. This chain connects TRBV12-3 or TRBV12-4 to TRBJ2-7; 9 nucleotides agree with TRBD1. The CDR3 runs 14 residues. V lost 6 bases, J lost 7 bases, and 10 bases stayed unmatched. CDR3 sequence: CASSRDTGGWEQYV. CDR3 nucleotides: TGTGCCAGCAGCCGAGATACAGGGGGCTGGGAGCAGTACGTC.